This TCR beta chain was documented in a study of blood T cell repertoires in COVID-19. This clone was seen more than once but under ten times. Some clones are missing from TCRdb's copy, which holds only in-frame ones; the method was immunoSEQ multiplex PCR. The table includes 230,000 or so clones, 90% detected once. V was trimmed by 0 bases and J by 4 bases, leaving 21 bases between them. The germline V gene has CDR1 SGHTA and CDR2 FQGNSA. The CDR3 has 18 amino acids. This clonotype originated in a woman in her fifties or sixties with COVID-19, enrolled during active disease. The chain has TRBV7-2 and TRBJ2-5; no reliable D call. The sequenced sample was peripheral blood. The CDR3 DNA sequence: TGTGCCAGCAGCTTAGCCACAGCACCGGTTAATATCCGAGAGACCCAGTACTTC. It codes for CASSLATAPVNIRETQYF.